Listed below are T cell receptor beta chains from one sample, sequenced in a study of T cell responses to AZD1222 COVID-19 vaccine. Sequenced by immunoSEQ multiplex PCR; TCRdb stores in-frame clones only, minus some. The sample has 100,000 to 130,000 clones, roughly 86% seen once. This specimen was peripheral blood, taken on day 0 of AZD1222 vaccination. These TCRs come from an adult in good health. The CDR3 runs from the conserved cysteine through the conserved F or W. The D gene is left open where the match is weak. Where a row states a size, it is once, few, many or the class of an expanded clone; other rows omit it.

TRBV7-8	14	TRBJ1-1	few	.	TGTGCCAGCAGCTTAGCACGGACGAACACTGAAGCTTTCTTT	CASSLARTNTEAFF
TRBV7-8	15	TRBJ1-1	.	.	TGTGCCAGCAGCTTATTAGGTGATATGAACACTGAAGCTTTCTTT	CASSLLGDMNTEAFF
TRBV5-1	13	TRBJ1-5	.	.	TGCGCCAGCAGCCGAGGGGGGTTGGAGCCCCAGCATTTT	CASSRGGLEPQHF
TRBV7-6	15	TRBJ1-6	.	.	TGTGCCAGCAGCCCTAGCGGCGGTCAGGATTCACCCCTCCACTTT	CASSPSGGQDSPLHF
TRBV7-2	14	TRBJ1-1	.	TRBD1	TGTGCCAGCAGCCCACAGGGGATCAACACTGAAGCTTTCTTT	CASSPQGINTEAFF
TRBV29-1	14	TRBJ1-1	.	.	TGCAGCGCTAGGACACTGGATTTGAACACTGAAGCTTTCTTT	CSARTLDLNTEAFF
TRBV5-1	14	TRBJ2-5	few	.	TGCGCCAGCAGCTTGGTAACGGAGGGTGAGACCCAGTACTTC	CASSLVTEGETQYF
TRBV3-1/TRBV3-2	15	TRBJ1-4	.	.	TGTGCCAGCAGCCAAGTTGGGGGGCTTATCGAAAAACTGTTTTTT	CASSQVGGLIEKLFF
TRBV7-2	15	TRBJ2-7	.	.	TGTGCCAGCAGCTTAGGCGCGTCGGGGGACTACGAGCAGTACTTC	CASSLGASGDYEQYF
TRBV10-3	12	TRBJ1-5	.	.	TGTGCCATCAGCGGAAGCAATCAGCCCCAGCATTTT	CAISGSNQPQHF
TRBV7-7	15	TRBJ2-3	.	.	TGTGCCAGCAGCAAAGTCGGAGGGCCCACAGATACGCAGTATTTT	CASSKVGGPTDTQYF
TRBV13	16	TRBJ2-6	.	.	TGTGCCAGCAGCGAAACAGGGAGCCCTGGGGCCAACGTCCTGACTTTC	CASSETGSPGANVLTF
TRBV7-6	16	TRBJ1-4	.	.	TGTGCCAGCAGCTTAGGCGGGACGGCAACTAATGAAAAACTGTTTTTT	CASSLGGTATNEKLFF
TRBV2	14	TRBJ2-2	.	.	TGTGCCACCCGACGCCGGGAAAACACCGGGGAGCTGTTTTTT	CATRRRENTGELFF
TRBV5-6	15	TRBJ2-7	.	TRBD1	TGTGCCAGCAGGAAAACAGGGGGTCCCGGCTACGAGCAGTACTTC	CASRKTGGPGYEQYF
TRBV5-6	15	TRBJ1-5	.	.	TGTGCCAGCAGCCAAGGACAAGGGGGCAATCAGCCCCAGCATTTT	CASSQGQGGNQPQHF
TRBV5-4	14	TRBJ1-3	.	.	TGTACCAGCAGCTTGGGCACTCCTGGAAACACCATATATTTT	CTSSLGTPGNTIYF
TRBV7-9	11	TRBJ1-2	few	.	TGTGCCAGCAGCCCGGCGGCGGACATCTCCTTC	CASSPAADISF
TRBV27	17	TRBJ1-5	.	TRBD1	TGTGCCAGCAGTTCCCGCGTTTCAGGGGGCTTTGTTCAGCCCCAGCATTTT	CASSSRVSGGFVQPQHF
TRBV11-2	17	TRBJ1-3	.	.	TGTGCCAGCAGCTTAGAACCTGGGAGGGGAACTGGAAACACCATATATTTT	CASSLEPGRGTGNTIYF
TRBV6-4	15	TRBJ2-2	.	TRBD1	TGTGCCAGCAGCGGACAGGGGGCGAACACCGGGGAGCTGTTTTTT	CASSGQGANTGELFF
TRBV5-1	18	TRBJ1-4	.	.	TGCGCCAGCAGCTTGGGCCCCGGTGGGGAGACGACTAATGAAAAACTGTTTTTT	CASSLGPGGETTNEKLFF
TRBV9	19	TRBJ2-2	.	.	TGTGCCAGCAGCGTAGCCCTTGGTCGACTAAACGCGAACACCGGGGAGCTGTTTTTT	CASSVALGRLNANTGELFF
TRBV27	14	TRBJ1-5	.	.	TGTGCCAGCAGTTTTAGGGGGAGCAATCAGCCCCAGCATTTT	CASSFRGSNQPQHF
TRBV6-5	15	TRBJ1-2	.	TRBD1	TGTGCCAGCAGCTTGACAGGGGGCAATAACTATGGCTACACCTTC	CASSLTGGNNYGYTF
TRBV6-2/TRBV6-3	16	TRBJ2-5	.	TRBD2	TGTGCCAGCAGTTACTACGGCGGGGGGGGAGGTGAGACCCAGTACTTC	CASSYYGGGGGETQYF
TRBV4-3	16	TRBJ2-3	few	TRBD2	TGCGCCAGCAGCCAACGCTACGGGGGGGAAGCAGATACGCAGTATTTT	CASSQRYGGEADTQYF
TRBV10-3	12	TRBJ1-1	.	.	TGTGCCATTAGGGAGGGTAGCGCTGAAGCTTTCTTT	CAIREGSAEAFF
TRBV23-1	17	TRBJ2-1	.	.	TGCGCCAGCAGGAAGTATAGAGGCCCGAGCTCCTACAATGAGCAGTTCTTC	CASRKYRGPSSYNEQFF
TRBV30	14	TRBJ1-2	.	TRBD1	TGTGCCTGGAGGTTACAGGGGAAATCCTATGGCTACACCTTC	CAWRLQGKSYGYTF
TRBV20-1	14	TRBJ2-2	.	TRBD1	TGCAGTGCTAGTAGGACAGGGGGGACCGGGGAGCTGTTTTTT	CSASRTGGTGELFF
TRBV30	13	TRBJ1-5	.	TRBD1	TGTGCCTGGAGTCCAGACAGGGGACAGCCCCAGCATTTT	CAWSPDRGQPQHF
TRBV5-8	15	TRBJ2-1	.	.	TGTGCCAGCAGCTTACAGGGATCCTCCTACAATGAGCAGTTCTTC	CASSLQGSSYNEQFF
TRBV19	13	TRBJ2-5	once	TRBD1	TGTGCCAGTGGACAGGGAGTAGAAGAGACCCAGTACTTC	CASGQGVEETQYF
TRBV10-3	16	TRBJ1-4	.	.	TGTGCCATCAGTGAGTCGAGCCGGTCGGGTAATGAAAAACTGTTTTTT	CAISESSRSGNEKLFF
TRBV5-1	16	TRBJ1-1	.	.	TGCGCCAGCAGCTTGCCGGGGGAGGGAGGGCACACTGAAGCTTTCTTT	CASSLPGEGGHTEAFF
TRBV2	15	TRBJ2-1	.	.	TGTGCCAGCAGTGAAGCGCTTCCCTACACCAATGAGCAGTTCTTC	CASSEALPYTNEQFF
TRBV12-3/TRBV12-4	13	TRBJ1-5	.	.	TGTGCCAGCAGTCTACAGGGAGATCAGCCCCAGCATTTT	CASSLQGDQPQHF
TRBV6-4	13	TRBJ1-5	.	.	TGTGCCAGCAGTGAGGGGGTACGTCAGCCCCAGCATTTT	CASSEGVRQPQHF
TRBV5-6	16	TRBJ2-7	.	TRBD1	TGTGCCAGCAGCCCAATGGGACAGAGATCGGACTACGAGCAGTACTTC	CASSPMGQRSDYEQYF
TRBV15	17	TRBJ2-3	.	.	TGTGCCACCAGCAGAAACGTCGCTGGGGTTAGCACAGATACGCAGTATTTT	CATSRNVAGVSTDTQYF
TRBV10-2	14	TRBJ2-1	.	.	TGCGCCAGCAGGGGGCGGAGCTCCTACAATGAGCAGTTCTTC	CASRGRSSYNEQFF
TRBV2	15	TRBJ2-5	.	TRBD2	TGTGCCAGCAGTCCCAGCGGGGGGGTCCGAGAGACCCAGTACTTC	CASSPSGGVRETQYF